Listed below are T cell receptor beta chains from one sample, sequenced in a study of T cell repertoires in cytomegalovirus infection. Antigens of these TCRs are unknown. Using its own MiXCR run on the reads, TCRdb lists one record per CDR3 protein. Among about 700,000 distinct CDR3 sequences listed, 30% to 40% were seen once. Sequencing used cultured PBMCs, obtained from culture after CMV antigen stimulation. The receptors here all came from a human donor in good health (CMV status not recorded). Some clones in this sample may be carry-over from other donors' samples. The CDR3 runs from the conserved cysteine through the conserved F or W. The D gene is left open where the match is weak.

D	V	J	CDR3
NA	TRBV7-2	TRBJ2-3	CASSPTWSDTQYF
TRBD2	TRBV6-4	TRBJ2-7	CASTRREDHEQHF
NA	TRBV6-5	TRBJ2-1	CASSAPDRAYNEQFF
TRBD1	TRBV4-1	TRBJ1-6	CASSQGQGMSYNSPLHF
NA	TRBV6-8	TRBJ1-3	CASRPTDNRDTIYF
NA	TRBV18	TRBJ2-7	CASSLTGTLTYEQYF
NA	TRBV7-2	TRBJ2-5	CASSLALGQAETQYF
NA	TRBV7-2	TRBJ2-3	CASSLGYRGDTQYF
TRBD1	TRBV20-1	TRBJ2-7	CSARDRQGAQGKYF
TRBD2	TRBV10-3	TRBJ2-7	CATPGLAADPVHEQYF
TRBD2	TRBV4-1	TRBJ2-7	CASSQDRASGDIYEQYF
NA	TRBV7-8	TRBJ1-6	CASSLGGLYNSPLHF
NA	TRBV7-8	TRBJ2-7	CASSHSSSYEQYF
NA	TRBV7-8	TRBJ2-3	CASSLAPPQGHTQYF
NA	TRBV7-9	TRBJ2-5	CASSTRGDNQETQYF
NA	TRBV7-9	TRBJ2-3	CASSLGSPGGSTDTQYF
NA	TRBV10-3	TRBJ1-3	CAISESGPNSGNTIYF
NA	TRBV6-1	TRBJ2-1	CASRPPVGEEQFF
TRBD2	TRBV7-2	TRBJ2-1	CASSLRLPGTSGAYQGPTDEQFF
TRBD1	TRBV7-9	TRBJ2-5	CASSLDVRNRGIPAQYF
TRBD1	TRBV7-2	TRBJ1-5	CASSLRGGSDQPQHF
NA	TRBV5-1	TRBJ2-7	CASSGPGAEQYF
NA	TRBV28	TRBJ2-5	CASRETLQETQYF
TRBD1	TRBV29-1	TRBJ2-1	CSVEGGTGGWQFF
TRBD1	TRBV28	TRBJ2-7	CASSRPGQGRGYEQYF
NA	TRBV2	TRBJ2-1	CASPEYLGNEQFF
NA	TRBV20-1	TRBJ1-5	CSVPRESQPQHF
NA	TRBV18	TRBJ2-5	CASSPPIGDGQETQYF
NA	TRBV27	TRBJ1-5	CASSGSSSYQPQHF
TRBD1	TRBV19	TRBJ1-1	CASSIGPGGNTEAFF
NA	TRBV7-8	TRBJ2-1	CASSPGRDNEQFF
NA	TRBV9	TRBJ2-5	CASSVVAGQETQYF